A single sample gave rise to the 5 T cell receptor beta chains below, sequenced in a study of blood T cell repertoires in COVID-19. Using immunoSEQ multiplex PCR, the repertoire was profiled, and TCRdb retains in-frame clones only, with some absent. The data contain 300,000 to 350,000 clones, approximately 88% of them seen just once; the ten biggest clones take up roughly 1.7%. Material: peripheral blood. The receptors originated from a woman aged 25 to 39 with COVID-19, enrolled during active disease.

The CDR3: CASSDGVSSYNEQFF. The CDR3 DNA reads TGTGCCAGCAGTGACGGGGTTAGCTCCTACAATGAGCAGTTCTTC. The V gene is TRBV6-1, the J gene TRBJ2-1, with D possibly being TRBD2 (5 bases). Germline lookup yields CDR1 MNHNS and CDR2 SASEGT. The germline V and J ends were trimmed by 3 bases and 0 bases, with 9 bases remaining between them. This CDR3 contains 15 residues.

J is TRBJ1-2 and V is TRBV15; TRBD1 aligns across 10 bases. The CDR3 is 14 residues long. With V trimmed by 5 bases and J by 5 bases, 5 bases remained unmatched. The V gene's germline CDR1 is LNHNV and CDR2 YYDKDF (reference sequence). CDR3 sequence reads: CATSARQGAYGYTF. CDR3 coding DNA: TGTGCCACCAGCGCAAGACAGGGGGCTTATGGCTACACCTTC.

V is TRBV19 and J is TRBJ2-1; tentative D call: TRBD2 (7 bases). Germline CDR1 reads LNHDA; CDR2 reads SQIVND (reference sequence). The CDR3 contains 14 residues. Trimming shortened V by 3 bases and J by 16 bases, and 22 bases separated the two germline ends. DNA of the CDR3: TGTGCCAGTAGTATTGAGGGGGGAGGGACCAGGGCATTCTTC. Translation gives CASSIEGGGTRAFF.

This CDR3 is CASSIDRDNGYTF. In nucleotides, the CDR3 is TGTGCCAGCAGTATAGACAGGGATAATGGCTACACCTTC. The rearrangement links TRBV11-2 to TRBJ1-2, with TRBD1 matching 7 bases. The length of the CDR3 is 13 residues. Germline V gene lookup returns CDR1 SGHAT and CDR2 FQNNGV. V lost 6 bases and J lost 6; bases outside the gene matches: 7.

This clone was recorded only once. J is TRBJ2-3 and V is TRBV6-5; TRBD2 aligns across 9 bases. Germline values: CDR1 MNHEY, CDR2 SVGAGI. The CDR3 runs to 15 residues. V gave up 5 bases and J gave up 0 bases; unmatched junction bases: 3. The CDR3 DNA sequence: TGTGCCAGCAGTAGCGGACTAGCGAGCACAGATACGCAGTATTTT. Its protein is CASSSGLASTDTQYF.